The 8 T cell receptor beta chains listed next were all sequenced from one sample in a study of CD8 T cells in Susac syndrome. Random hexamers served to reverse transcribe roughly 0.5 to 1 ug RNA. A single record per CDR3 protein comes from TCRdb applying MiXCR to the immunoSEQ multiplex PCR reads. The table has about 120,000 distinct CDR3 sequences, around 94% seen once. Sequencing input: CD4+ T cells from PBMCs. The receptors here all came from a human donor in good health.

The chain couples TRBV7-2 to TRBJ1-1, with 11 bases identical to TRBD1. Germline CDR1 SGHTA, CDR2 FQGNSA. The CDR3 has 15 residues. J was trimmed by 5 bases and V by 5 bases; bases with no gene match: 7. This chain's CDR3 is CASSTRTGGRTEAFF. In nucleotides, the CDR3 is TGTGCCAGCAGCACCAGGACAGGGGGCCGGACTGAAGCTTTCTTT.

This clonotype has just one count. This chain links TRBV20-1 with TRBJ2-5; TRBD2 might be the D (6 bases). V lost 3 bases, J lost 5 bases, and 16 bases lay in between. CDR3 size: 14 residues. The germline V gene encodes CDR1 DFQATT and CDR2 SNEGSKA (reference sequence). The CDR3 DNA sequence: TGCAGTGCTAGCACCGGGACTTTCCTCGAGACCCAGTACTTC. It codes for CSASTGTFLETQYF.

This sequence joins TRBV6-1 and TRBJ2-4; TRBD2 aligns across 12 bases. Germline V lookup: CDR1 MNHNS, CDR2 SASEGT. V dropped 4 bases and J dropped 9; count of bases not matched to a gene: 13. There are 17 residues in the CDR3. The CDR3, as DNA: TGTGCCAGCAGTGGGCAAGAGACTAGCGGGAGTGGTAGCATTCAGTACTTC. Its translation is CASSGQETSGSGSIQYF.

The rearrangement joins TRBV29-1 to TRBJ2-2, with D unclear. The CDR3 consists of 11 residues. V shed 6 bases and J shed 5 bases, with 7 bases lying between them. Looked up from germline, CDR1 is SQVTM and CDR2 is ANQGSEA. The chain's CDR3 is CSVALTGELFF. The CDR3 DNA reads as TGCAGCGTGGCCCTTACCGGGGAGCTGTTTTTT.

DNA of the CDR3: TGTGCCAGCAGCTCGAGTAGGGGGAGCCCACAGGAGACCCAGTACTTC. The encoded protein is CASSSSRGSPQETQYF. J is TRBJ2-5 and V is TRBV5-4, with a weak D call TRBD1 (6 bases). V was pared by 3 bases and J by 5 bases, with 20 bases between. This CDR3 has 16 amino acids. CDR1 is SGHNT, CDR2 YYREEE, per germline (reference sequence).

This clonotype was picked up one time. The CDR3 DNA sequence: TGTGCCAGCAGCTTAGTTGCGGTTAGCACAGATACGCAGTATTTT. This sequence encodes CASSLVAVSTDTQYF. The chain uses TRBV7-3 and TRBJ2-3; D unclear. V dropped 2 bases and J dropped 0 bases, with 9 bases sitting between them. The CDR3 is 15 residues long. Germline V gene lookup returns CDR1 SGHTA and CDR2 FQGTGA.

The CDR3, as DNA: TGTGCCAGCAGCCCCGGCCAACCTAGCACAGATACGCAGTATTTT. This gives the protein CASSPGQPSTDTQYF. The chain carries TRBV7-2 and TRBJ2-3; D is undetermined. Germline V gives CDR1 SGHTA, CDR2 FQGNSA. With 5 bases removed from V and 0 bases from J, the gap between germline ends came to 12 bases. The CDR3 runs 15 residues.

This clonotype was counted a single time. V is TRBV19 and J is TRBJ1-4; D unresolved. The V gene's germline CDR1 is LNHDA and CDR2 SQIVND (reference sequence). The CDR3 is made up of 13 amino acids. V gave up 5 bases and J gave up 4 bases, with 8 bases separating them. The CDR3 is CASSRQINEKLFF. CDR3 DNA: TGTGCCAGTAGTCGGCAGATTAATGAAAAACTGTTTTTT.